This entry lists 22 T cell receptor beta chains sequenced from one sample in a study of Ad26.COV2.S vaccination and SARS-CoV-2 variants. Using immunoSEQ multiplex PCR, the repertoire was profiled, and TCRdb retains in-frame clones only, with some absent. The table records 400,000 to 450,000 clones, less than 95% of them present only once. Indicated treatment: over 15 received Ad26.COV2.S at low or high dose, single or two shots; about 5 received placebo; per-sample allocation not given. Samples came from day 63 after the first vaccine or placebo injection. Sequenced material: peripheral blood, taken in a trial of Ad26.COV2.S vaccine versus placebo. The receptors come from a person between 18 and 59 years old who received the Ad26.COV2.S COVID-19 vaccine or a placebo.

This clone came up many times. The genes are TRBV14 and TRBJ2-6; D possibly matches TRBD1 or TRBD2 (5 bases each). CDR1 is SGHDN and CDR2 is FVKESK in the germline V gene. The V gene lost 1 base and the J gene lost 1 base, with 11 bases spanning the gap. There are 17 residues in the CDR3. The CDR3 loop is CASSQVYGGSGANVLTF. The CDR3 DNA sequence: TGTGCCAGCAGCCAAGTATATGGGGGATCTGGGGCCAACGTCCTGACTTTC.

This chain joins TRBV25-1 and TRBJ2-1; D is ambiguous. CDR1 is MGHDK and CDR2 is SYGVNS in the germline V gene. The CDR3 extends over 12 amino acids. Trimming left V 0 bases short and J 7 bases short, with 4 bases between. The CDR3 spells CASSEYRNEQFF. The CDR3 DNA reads TGTGCCAGCAGTGAATACAGAAATGAGCAGTTCTTC.

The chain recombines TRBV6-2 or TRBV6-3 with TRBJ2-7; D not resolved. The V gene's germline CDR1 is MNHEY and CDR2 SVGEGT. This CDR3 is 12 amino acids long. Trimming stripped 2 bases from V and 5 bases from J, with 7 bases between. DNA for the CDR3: TGTGCCAGCAGTTACGTGGTCCACGAGCAGTACTTC. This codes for CASSYVVHEQYF.

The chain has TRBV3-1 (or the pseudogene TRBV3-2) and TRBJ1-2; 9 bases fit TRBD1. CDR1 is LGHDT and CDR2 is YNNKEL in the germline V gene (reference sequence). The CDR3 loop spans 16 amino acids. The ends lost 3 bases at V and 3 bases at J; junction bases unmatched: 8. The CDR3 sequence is CASSHPGQGKYYGYTF. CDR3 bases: TGTGCCAGCAGCCACCCGGGACAGGGAAAATACTATGGCTACACCTTC.

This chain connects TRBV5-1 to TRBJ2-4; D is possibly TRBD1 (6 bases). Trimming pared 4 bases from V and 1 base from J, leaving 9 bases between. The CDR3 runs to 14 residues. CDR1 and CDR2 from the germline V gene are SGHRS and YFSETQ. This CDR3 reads CASSRDRAKNIQYF. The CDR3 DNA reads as TGCGCCAGCAGCCGTGACAGGGCCAAAAACATTCAGTACTTC.

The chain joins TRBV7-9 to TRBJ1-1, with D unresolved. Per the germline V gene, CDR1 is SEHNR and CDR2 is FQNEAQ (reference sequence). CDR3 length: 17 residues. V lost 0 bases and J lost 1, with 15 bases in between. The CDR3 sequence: CASSLAPGWLSNTEAFF. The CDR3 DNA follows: TGTGCCAGCAGCTTAGCTCCCGGGTGGCTTTCGAACACTGAAGCTTTCTTT.

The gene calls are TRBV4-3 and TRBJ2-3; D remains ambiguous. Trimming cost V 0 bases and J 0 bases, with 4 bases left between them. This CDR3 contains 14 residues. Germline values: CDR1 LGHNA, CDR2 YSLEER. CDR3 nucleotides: TGCGCCAGCAGCCAAGATGACAGCACAGATACGCAGTATTTT. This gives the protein CASSQDDSTDTQYF.

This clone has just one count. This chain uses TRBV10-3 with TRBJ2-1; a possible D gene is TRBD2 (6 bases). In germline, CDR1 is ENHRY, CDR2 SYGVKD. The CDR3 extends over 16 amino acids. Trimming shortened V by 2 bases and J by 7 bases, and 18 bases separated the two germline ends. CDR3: CAISESVAEGVNEQFF. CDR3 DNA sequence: TGTGCCATCAGTGAGAGTGTGGCGGAGGGAGTAAATGAGCAGTTCTTC.

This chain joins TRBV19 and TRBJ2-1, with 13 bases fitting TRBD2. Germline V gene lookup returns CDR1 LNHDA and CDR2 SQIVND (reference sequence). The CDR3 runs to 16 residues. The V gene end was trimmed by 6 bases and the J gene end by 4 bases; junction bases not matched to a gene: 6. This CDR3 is CASSTGTSGTYNEQFF. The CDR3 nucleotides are TGTGCCAGTAGCACCGGGACTAGCGGGACGTACAATGAGCAGTTCTTC.

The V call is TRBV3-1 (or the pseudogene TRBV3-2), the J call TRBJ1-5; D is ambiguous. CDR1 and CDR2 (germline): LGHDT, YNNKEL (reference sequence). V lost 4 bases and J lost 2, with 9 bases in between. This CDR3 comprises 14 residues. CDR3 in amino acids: CASSPQRGNQPQHF. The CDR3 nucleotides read TGTGCCAGCAGCCCGCAGAGGGGCAATCAGCCCCAGCATTTT.

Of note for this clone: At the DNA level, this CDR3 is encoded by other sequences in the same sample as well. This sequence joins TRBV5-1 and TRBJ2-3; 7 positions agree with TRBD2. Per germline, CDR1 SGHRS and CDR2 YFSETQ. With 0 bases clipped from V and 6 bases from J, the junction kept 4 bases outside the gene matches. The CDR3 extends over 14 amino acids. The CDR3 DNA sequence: TGCGCCAGCAGCTTGGGGACTAGAGCTGATACGCAGTATTTT. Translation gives CASSLGTRADTQYF.

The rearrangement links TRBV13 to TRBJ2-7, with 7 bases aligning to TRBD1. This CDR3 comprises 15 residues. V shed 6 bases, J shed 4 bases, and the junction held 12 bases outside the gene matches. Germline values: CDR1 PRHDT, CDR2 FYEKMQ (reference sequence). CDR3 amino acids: CASRRTGTEYYEQYF. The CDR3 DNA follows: TGTGCCAGCAGGCGGACCGGGACAGAGTATTACGAGCAGTACTTC.

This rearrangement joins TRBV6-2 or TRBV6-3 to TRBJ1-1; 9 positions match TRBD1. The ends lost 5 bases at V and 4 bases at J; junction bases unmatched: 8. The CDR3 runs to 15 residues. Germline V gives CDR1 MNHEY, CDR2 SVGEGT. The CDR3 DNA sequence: TGTGCCAGCAGTCCCGAAGGACAGGGGCCCACTGAAGCTTTCTTT. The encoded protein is CASSPEGQGPTEAFF.

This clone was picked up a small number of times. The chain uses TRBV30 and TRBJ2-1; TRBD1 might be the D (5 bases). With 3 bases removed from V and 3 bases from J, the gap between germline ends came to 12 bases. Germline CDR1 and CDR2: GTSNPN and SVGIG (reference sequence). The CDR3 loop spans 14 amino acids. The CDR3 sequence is CAWSGRVNYNEQFF. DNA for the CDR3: TGTGCCTGGAGCGGCAGGGTGAACTACAATGAGCAGTTCTTC.

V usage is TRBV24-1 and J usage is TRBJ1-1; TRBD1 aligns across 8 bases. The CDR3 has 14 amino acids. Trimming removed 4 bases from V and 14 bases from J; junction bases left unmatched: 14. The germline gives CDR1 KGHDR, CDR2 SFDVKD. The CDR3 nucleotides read TGTGCCACCAGTGACTCCGGGACAGGTTGGTTTTACTTCTTT. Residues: CATSDSGTGWFYFF.

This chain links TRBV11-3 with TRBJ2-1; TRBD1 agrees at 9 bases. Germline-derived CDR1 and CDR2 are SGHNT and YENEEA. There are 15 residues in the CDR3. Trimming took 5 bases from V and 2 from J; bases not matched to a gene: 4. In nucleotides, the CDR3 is TGTGCCAGCAGCCAAGGACAGGGGACCTACAATGAGCAGTTCTTC. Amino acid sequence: CASSQGQGTYNEQFF.

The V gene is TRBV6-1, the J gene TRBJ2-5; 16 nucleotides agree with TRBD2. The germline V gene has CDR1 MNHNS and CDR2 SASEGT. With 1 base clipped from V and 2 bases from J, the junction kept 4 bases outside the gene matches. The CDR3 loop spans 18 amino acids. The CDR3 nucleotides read TGTGCCAGCAGTGAAGGGGGACTAGCGGGAGGGCCGCAAGAGACCCAGTACTTC. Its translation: CASSEGGLAGGPQETQYF.

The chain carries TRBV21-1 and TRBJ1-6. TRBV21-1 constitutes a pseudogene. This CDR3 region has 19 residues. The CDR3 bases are TGTGCCAGCAGCAAAGCGTCCCGGCCGGGCCTCGGAGGGAATTCACCCCTCCACTTT. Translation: CASSKASRPGLGGNSPLHF.

CDR3 sequence (DNA): TGTGCCAGTAGTCTTGACAGGGCCGAAGGCCAGCCCCAGCATTTT. Its translation is CASSLDRAEGQPQHF. V and J are TRBV19 and TRBJ1-5; 7 bases are shared with TRBD1. In germline, CDR1 is LNHDA, CDR2 SQIVND (reference sequence). The CDR3 spans 15 residues. Trimming removed 5 bases from V and 7 bases from J; junction bases left unmatched: 11.

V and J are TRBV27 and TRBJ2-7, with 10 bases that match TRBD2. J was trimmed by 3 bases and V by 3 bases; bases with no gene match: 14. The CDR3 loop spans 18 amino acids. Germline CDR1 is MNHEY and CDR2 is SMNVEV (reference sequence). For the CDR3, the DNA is TGTGCCAGCAGTTTGCACCCCGTTACTAGCGGGGATTACTACGAGCAGTACTTC. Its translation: CASSLHPVTSGDYYEQYF.

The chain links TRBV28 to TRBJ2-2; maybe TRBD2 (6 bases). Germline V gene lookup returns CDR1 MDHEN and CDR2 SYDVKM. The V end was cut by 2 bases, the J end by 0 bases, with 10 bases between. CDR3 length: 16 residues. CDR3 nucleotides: TGTGCCAGCAGTTTAGCGGGGCTGCCGAACACCGGGGAGCTGTTTTTT. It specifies CASSLAGLPNTGELFF.

The CDR3 is CASSLPRTGPETQYF. The CDR3 DNA reads as TGTGCCAGCAGCTTACCTCGGACAGGTCCCGAGACCCAGTACTTC. J is TRBJ2-5 and V is TRBV5-4; 7 nucleotides align to TRBD1. The CDR3 runs 15 residues. Looked up from germline, CDR1 is SGHNT and CDR2 is YYREEE (reference sequence). Unmatched junction bases numbered 9, after V lost 2 bases and J lost 5 bases.